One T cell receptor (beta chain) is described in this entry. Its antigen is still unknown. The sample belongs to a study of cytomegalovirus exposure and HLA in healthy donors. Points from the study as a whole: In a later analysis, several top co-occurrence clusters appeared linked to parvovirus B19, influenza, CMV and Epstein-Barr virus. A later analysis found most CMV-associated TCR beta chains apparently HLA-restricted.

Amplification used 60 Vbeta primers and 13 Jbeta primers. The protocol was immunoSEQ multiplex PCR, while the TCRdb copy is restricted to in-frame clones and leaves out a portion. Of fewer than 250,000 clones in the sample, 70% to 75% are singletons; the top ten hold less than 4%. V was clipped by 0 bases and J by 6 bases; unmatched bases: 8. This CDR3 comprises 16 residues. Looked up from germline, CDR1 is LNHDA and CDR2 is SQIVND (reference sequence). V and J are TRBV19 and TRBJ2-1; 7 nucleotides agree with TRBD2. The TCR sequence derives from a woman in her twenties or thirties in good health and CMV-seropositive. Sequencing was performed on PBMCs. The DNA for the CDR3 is TGTGCCAGTAGTATAGATAACAGGCAGCGGGGCAATGAGCAGTTCTTC. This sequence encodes CASSIDNRQRGNEQFF. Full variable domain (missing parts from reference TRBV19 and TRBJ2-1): DGGITQSPKYLFRKEGQNVTLSCEQNLNHDAMYWYRQDPGQGLRLIYYSQIVNDFQKGDIAEGYSVSREKKESFPLTVTSAQKNPTAFYLCASSIDNRQRGNEQFFGPGTRLTVL.